Listed here is a single T cell receptor (beta chain). Antigen unknown. TCRB transcripts that were expressed got sequenced, as all of the isolated RNA had been reverse transcribed. The table came from immunoSEQ multiplex PCR; TCRdb's copy has only in-frame clones and leaves some out. This table has under 300,000 clones, 16% appearing once. Stem cell-like memory, regulatory, central memory and naive CD4+ cells were sorted via CD45RO/CCR7/CD25/CD127/CD95/CD27. The authors obtained over 95% purity in all sorted populations. The record originates from a study of beta chain features in type 1 diabetes. The CDR3 has 13 residues. Germline lookup yields CDR1 PRHDT and CDR2 FYEKMQ (reference sequence). Trimming removed 4 bases at V and 2 bases at J, with 8 bases between. Notes on the study in general: In type 1 diabetes patients, VDJ junctions had fewer insertions; deletions at these junctions were more frequent. Patients with Type 1 diabetes showed moderately but significantly shorter TCRB CDR3s in all four CD4+ subsets. The naive, central memory and Treg TCRB repertoires of patients appeared to be more similar to one another than those of healthy donors.

Sequencing input: naive CD4+ T cells from blood. The clonotype comes from a man aged 30 to 45 with type 1 diabetes. The chain is built from TRBV13 and TRBJ2-5, with D unclear. CDR3 residues: CASSSYPQETQYF. As DNA, the CDR3 is TGTGCCAGCAGCTCTTACCCGCAAGAGACCCAGTACTTC.